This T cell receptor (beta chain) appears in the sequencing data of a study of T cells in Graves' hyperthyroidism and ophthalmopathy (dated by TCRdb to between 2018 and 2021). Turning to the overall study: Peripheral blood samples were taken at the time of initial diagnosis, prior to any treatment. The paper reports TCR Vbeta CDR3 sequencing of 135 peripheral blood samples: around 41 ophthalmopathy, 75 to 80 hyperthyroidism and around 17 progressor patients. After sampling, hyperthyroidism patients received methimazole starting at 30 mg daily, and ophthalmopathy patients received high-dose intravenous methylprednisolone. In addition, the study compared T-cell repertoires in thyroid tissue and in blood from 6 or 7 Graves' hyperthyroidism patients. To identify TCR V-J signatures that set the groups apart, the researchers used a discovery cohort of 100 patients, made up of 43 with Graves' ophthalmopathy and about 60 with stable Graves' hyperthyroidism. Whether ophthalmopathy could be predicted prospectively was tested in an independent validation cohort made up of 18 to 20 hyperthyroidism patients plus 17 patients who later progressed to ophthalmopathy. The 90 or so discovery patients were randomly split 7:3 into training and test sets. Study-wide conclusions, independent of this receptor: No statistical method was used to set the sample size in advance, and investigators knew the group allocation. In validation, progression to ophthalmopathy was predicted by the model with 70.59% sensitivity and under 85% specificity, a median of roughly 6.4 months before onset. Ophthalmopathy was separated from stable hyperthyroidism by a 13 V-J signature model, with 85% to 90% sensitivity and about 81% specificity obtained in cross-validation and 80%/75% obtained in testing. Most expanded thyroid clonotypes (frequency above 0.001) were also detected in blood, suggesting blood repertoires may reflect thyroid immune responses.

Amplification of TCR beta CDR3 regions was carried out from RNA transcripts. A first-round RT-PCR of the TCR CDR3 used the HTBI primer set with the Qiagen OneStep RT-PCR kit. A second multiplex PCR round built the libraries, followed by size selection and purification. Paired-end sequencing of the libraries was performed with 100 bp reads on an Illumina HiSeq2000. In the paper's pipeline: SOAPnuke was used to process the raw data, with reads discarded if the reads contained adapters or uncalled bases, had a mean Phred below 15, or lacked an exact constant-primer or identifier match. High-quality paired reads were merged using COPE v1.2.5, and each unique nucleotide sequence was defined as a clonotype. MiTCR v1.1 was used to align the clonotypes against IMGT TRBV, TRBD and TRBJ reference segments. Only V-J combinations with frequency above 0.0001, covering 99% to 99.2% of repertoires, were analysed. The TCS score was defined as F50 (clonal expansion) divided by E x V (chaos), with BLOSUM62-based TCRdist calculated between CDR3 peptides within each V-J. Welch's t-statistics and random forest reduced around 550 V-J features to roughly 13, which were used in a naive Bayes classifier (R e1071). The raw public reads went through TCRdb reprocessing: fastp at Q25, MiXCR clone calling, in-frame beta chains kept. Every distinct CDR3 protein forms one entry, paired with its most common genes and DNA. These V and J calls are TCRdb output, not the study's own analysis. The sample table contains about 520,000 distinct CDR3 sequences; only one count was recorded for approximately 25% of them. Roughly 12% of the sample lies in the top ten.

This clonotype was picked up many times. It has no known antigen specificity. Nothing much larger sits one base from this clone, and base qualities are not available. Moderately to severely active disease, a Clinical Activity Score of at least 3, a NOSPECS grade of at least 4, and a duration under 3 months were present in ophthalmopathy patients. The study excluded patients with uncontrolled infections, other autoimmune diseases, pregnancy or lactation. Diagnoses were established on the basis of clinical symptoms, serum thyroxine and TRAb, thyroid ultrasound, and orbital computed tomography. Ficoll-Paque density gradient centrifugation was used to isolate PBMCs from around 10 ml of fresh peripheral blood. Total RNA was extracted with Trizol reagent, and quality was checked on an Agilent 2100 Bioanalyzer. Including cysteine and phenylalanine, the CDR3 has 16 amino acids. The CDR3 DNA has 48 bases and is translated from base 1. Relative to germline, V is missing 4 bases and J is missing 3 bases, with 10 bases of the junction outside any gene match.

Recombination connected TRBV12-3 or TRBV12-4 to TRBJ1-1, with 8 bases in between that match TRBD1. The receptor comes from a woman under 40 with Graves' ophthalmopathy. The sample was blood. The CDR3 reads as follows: CASSSPLGQGYTEAFF. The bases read TGTGCCAGCAGTTCCCCCCTAGGACAGGGATACACTGAAGCTTTCTTT.